This TCR beta chain derives from a study of CD8 T cells in Susac syndrome. When the RNA was reverse transcribed, random hexamers were used with an input of roughly 0.5 to 1 ug. TCRdb called the immunoSEQ multiplex PCR reads again in MiXCR, with one record for every CDR3 protein. The repertoire includes 150,000 to 190,000 distinct CDR3 sequences, around 95% of them detected once, and 0.15% sits in the top ten. The sample was CD8+ T cells from PBMCs. The source is a human donor with multiple sclerosis.

This CDR3 reads CSVEDRALNTEAFF. CDR3 DNA sequence: TGCAGCGTTGAAGATAGGGCGTTAAACACTGAAGCTTTCTTT. J is TRBJ1-1 and V is TRBV29-1; D is unclear. The CDR3 is 14 residues long. Trimming left V 0 bases short and J 2 bases short, with 10 bases between. Germline assignment: CDR1 SQVTM and CDR2 ANQGSEA.